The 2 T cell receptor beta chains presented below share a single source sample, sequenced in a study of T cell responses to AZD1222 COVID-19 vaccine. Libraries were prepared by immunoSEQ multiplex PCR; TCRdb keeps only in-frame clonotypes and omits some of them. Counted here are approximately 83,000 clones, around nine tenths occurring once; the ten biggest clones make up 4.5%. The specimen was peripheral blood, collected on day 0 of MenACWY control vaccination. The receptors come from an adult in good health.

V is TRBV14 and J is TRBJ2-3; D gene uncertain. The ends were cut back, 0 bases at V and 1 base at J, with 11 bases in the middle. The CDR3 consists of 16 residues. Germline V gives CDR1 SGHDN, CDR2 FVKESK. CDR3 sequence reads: CASSQDGFGGTDTQYF. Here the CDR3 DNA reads TGTGCCAGCAGCCAAGATGGGTTCGGAGGCACAGATACGCAGTATTTT.

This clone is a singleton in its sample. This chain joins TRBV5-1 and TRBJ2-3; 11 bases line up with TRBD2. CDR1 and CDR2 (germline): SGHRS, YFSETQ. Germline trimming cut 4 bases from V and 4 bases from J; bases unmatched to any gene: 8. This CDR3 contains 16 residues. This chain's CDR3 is CASSPHSGRVPDTQYF. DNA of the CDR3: TGCGCCAGCAGCCCTCATAGCGGGAGGGTACCAGATACGCAGTATTTT.